This entry is about one T cell receptor beta chain. The sample is drawn from a study of shared clonotypes between healthy human individuals. The V end lost 3 bases, the J end lost 0 bases, and 12 bases lay between the germline ends. CDR1 and CDR2 (germline): KGHSH, LQKENI. The CDR3 contains 16 residues. Generated by immunoSEQ multiplex PCR, the TCRdb table keeps only in-frame clones and is missing some. The table lists 560,000 or so clones, approximately 96% of them singletons. Naive CD8 cells were CD45RO-negative, positively selected for CCR7, excluding terminally differentiated effector memory CD45RA+ cells.

This TCR derives from a woman under 40 in good health. V usage is TRBV18 and J usage is TRBJ2-1, with no clear D. The material sequenced was naive CD8+ T cells sorted from blood. Written as DNA, the CDR3 is TGTGCCAGCTCACCGGATACGTCCAGCTCCTACAATGAGCAGTTCTTC. Residues: CASSPDTSSSYNEQFF.